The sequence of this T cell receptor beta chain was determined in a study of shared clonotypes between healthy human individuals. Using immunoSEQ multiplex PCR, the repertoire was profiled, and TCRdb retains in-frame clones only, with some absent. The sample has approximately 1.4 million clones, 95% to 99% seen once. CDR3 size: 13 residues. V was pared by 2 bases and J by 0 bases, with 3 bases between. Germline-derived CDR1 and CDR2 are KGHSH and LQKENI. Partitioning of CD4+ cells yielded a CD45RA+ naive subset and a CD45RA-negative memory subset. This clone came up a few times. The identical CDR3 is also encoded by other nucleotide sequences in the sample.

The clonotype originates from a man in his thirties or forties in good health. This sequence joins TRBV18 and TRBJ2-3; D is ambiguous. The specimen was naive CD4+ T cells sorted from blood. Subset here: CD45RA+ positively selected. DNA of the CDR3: TGTGCCAGCTCACCATCCAGCACAGATACGCAGTATTTT. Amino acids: CASSPSSTDTQYF.